Included here is one T cell receptor (beta chain) sequence, with context. Its matching antigen is unknown. Building the TCR beta libraries relied on iRepertoire HTBI primers, and CDR3 regions underwent Arm-PCR. TCRdb ran MiXCR on the multiplex PCR reads and lists one entry per CDR3 protein. The sample lists a few hundred thousand distinct CDR3 sequences, about 20% occurring once. These data originate in a study of regulatory T cells in long-lasting Graves disease. The germline gives CDR1 SEHNR, CDR2 FQNEAQ (reference sequence). Deletions cut 1 base from V and 6 bases from J, with 6 bases between. This CDR3 region has 13 residues. Study-wide results and caveats: Between persistent patients, about 2,700 public clonotypes were shared, exceeding the 966 shared between new patients.

The time point here: persistent/refractory GD, antithyroid drugs over 5 years with positive TRAb. Researchers made the TCR library from RNA that was extracted from PBMCs. The sequences come from peripheral blood mononuclear cells (PBMCs), collected when the disease was refractory, from a patient treated with antithyroid drugs. The origin of this receptor is a female donor with Graves disease. The chain is built from TRBV7-9 and TRBJ2-2; D uncertain. CDR3 in amino acids: CASSLDVPGELFF. The CDR3 coding sequence is TGTGCCAGCAGCTTAGATGTCCCCGGGGAGCTGTTTTTT.